Described below is a single TCR beta chain sequence and its context. Antigen: not known. The sample originates from a study of beta chain features in type 1 diabetes. Regarding the study as a whole: All four CD4+ subsets of Type 1 diabetes patients contained TCRB CDR3s that were moderately but significantly shorter.

The CDR3 has 17 amino acids. V was clipped by 3 bases and J by 1 base, with 18 bases between them. Germline loops: CDR1 SGHVS, CDR2 FQNEAQ. Every isolated RNA sample was fully reverse transcribed, so sequencing captured expressed TCRB transcripts. Sequenced by immunoSEQ multiplex PCR; TCRdb stores in-frame clones only, minus some. The sample has 300,000 or so clones, around 9.7% seen once. This chain uses TRBV7-8 with TRBJ2-5; the D gene is possibly TRBD1 (6 bases). Sequenced material: central memory CD4+ T cells from blood. This receptor was identified in a man aged 25 to 45 with type 1 diabetes. Here the CDR3 DNA reads TGTGCCAGCAGCTTTAGGAAGGCCAGGGGTGGCCAAGAGACCCAGTACTTC. The encoded protein is CASSFRKARGGQETQYF.